Below are 31 T cell receptor beta chains sequenced from a single sample in a study of neurological immune-mediated disorders. Via MiXCR, TCRdb re-called the 5' RACE reads, giving one row per CDR3 protein. The sample has approximately 74,000 distinct CDR3 sequences, 9.4% seen once. Source material: PBMCs. All receptors derive from a man in his fifties in good health.

This clonotype has at least ten counts. The genes are TRBV20-1 and TRBJ2-3; unclear D gene. The V gene lost 3 bases and the J gene lost 3 bases, with 10 bases spanning the gap. Germline CDR1 and CDR2: DFQATT and SNEGSKA (reference sequence). CDR3 size: 13 residues. CDR3 loop: CSASKPGTDTQYF. CDR3 DNA: TGCAGTGCTAGTAAACCTGGGACAGATACGCAGTATTTT.

Many counts were recorded for this clonotype. The chain employs TRBV24-1 and TRBJ2-6; 11 bases agree with TRBD1. This CDR3 comprises 18 residues. J lost 0 bases, V lost 3 bases, and 3 bases had no gene match. Germline CDR1 and CDR2: KGHDR and SFDVKD. The CDR3 reads CATSDKDRGPSGANVLTF. Here the CDR3 DNA reads TGTGCCACCAGTGATAAGGACAGGGGGCCCTCTGGGGCCAACGTCCTGACTTTC.

This clonotype was recorded at least ten times. The J gene is TRBJ2-3, the V gene TRBV18; TRBD2 aligns across 8 bases. Trimming cost V 0 bases and J 0 bases; bases outside gene matches: 2. Germline values: CDR1 KGHSH, CDR2 LQKENI. The CDR3 is 16 residues long. The CDR3 loop reads CASSPPPSGSTDTQYF. CDR3 sequence (DNA): TGTGCCAGCTCACCACCTCCTAGCGGGAGCACAGATACGCAGTATTTT.

This clonotype appeared many times. The V and J genes are TRBV14 and TRBJ1-5; D unclear. The CDR3 contains 13 residues. The germline CDR1 and CDR2 sequences are SGHDN and FVKESK. Trimming removed 0 bases from V and 5 bases from J, with 5 bases in between. The CDR3 sequence is CASSQDSYQPQHF. As DNA, the CDR3 is TGTGCCAGCAGCCAAGATAGTTATCAGCCCCAGCATTTT.

This clonotype was observed at least ten times. The chain carries TRBV28 and TRBJ2-5; weak D call: TRBD1 (6 bases). Trimming stripped 3 bases from V and 3 bases from J, with 14 bases between. This CDR3 spans 15 amino acids. In germline, CDR1 is MDHEN, CDR2 SYDVKM. The CDR3 reads CASSFSRGGEETQYF. The CDR3 nucleotides read TGTGCCAGCAGTTTTTCCAGGGGTGGTGAAGAGACCCAGTACTTC.

The V gene is TRBV9, the J gene TRBJ1-2; perhaps TRBD1 as D (5 bases). CDR3 length: 16 amino acids. The V gene lost 0 bases and the J gene lost 3 bases, with 15 bases spanning the gap. Germline-derived CDR1 and CDR2 are SGDLS and YYNGEE. CDR3 coding DNA: TGTGCCAGCAGCGTAGGGGCAGGGCCGCGGCACTATGGCTACACCTTC. Translated, it gives CASSVGAGPRHYGYTF.

This clonotype was counted ten times or more. The V call is TRBV4-3, the J call TRBJ1-2; D is ambiguous. Trimming removed 2 bases from V and 0 bases from J, with 10 bases in between. Germline lookup yields CDR1 LGHNA and CDR2 YSLEER. This CDR3 contains 15 residues. The CDR3 spells CASSQKMEANYGYTF. The CDR3 region has the DNA TGCGCCAGCAGCCAAAAAATGGAAGCTAACTATGGCTACACCTTC.

This clonotype appeared many times. This rearrangement joins TRBV5-1 to TRBJ1-1, with TRBD1 matching over 7 bases. Germline V gives CDR1 SGHRS, CDR2 YFSETQ. The CDR3 contains 15 residues. V was pared by 0 bases and J by 6 bases, with 8 bases of the junction left unmatched. The CDR3 region has the DNA TGCGCCAGCAGCTTGGCCAAGGGGGCAGGTTCTGAAGCTTTCTTT. This gives the protein CASSLAKGAGSEAFF.

This clonotype was counted many times. The V call is TRBV12-3 or TRBV12-4, the J call TRBJ2-7, with D hard to call. Trimming removed 5 bases from V and 3 bases from J, with 11 bases in between. The CDR3 loop spans 13 amino acids. The CDR3 coding sequence is TGTGCCAGCAGTACCCTACCGTACTACGAGCAGTACTTC. Protein sequence: CASSTLPYYEQYF.

This clonotype was picked up a small number of times. The chain combines TRBV7-2 with TRBJ2-1, with D uncertain. The CDR3 runs to 15 residues. V shed 4 bases and J shed 0 bases, with 10 bases lying between them. The germline CDR1 and CDR2 sequences are SGHTA and FQGNSA. The CDR3 nucleotides read TGTGCCAGCAGCTCACCCGGCAACTCCTACAATGAGCAGTTCTTC. Residues: CASSSPGNSYNEQFF.

This clonotype was picked up many times. V and J are TRBV4-2 and TRBJ2-1, with TRBD2 matching over 12 bases. The junction had 17 bases not matched to a gene; V was cut back by 8 bases and J by 9 bases. Per the germline V gene, CDR1 is LGHNA and CDR2 is YNFKEQ. The CDR3 loop spans 17 amino acids. DNA of the CDR3: TGTGCCAGCGCAGCCAAGGGAGGGGCTAGCGGGAGGGGTGAGCAGTTCTTC. Translated: CASAAKGGASGRGEQFF.

This clonotype has a count of ten or more. The CDR3 sequence: CSARAFGTSEGNQPQHF. CDR3 DNA sequence: TGCAGTGCTAGAGCCTTCGGGACATCCGAAGGAAATCAGCCCCAGCATTTT. The J gene is TRBJ1-5, the V gene TRBV20-1, with a weak D call TRBD1 (6 bases). This CDR3 region has 17 residues. Looked up from germline, CDR1 is DFQATT and CDR2 is SNEGSKA (reference sequence). V dropped 1 base and J dropped 4 bases, with 20 bases sitting between them.

The table lists this clonotype with many counts. The genes are TRBV27 and TRBJ2-7; D is possibly TRBD2 (6 bases). The CDR3 loop spans 14 amino acids. Trimming removed 2 bases at V and 4 bases at J, with 12 bases between. Germline CDR1 is MNHEY and CDR2 is SMNVEV (reference sequence). The CDR3 coding sequence is TGTGCCAGCAGTTTAAGGTCGGAGGGATACGAGCAGTACTTC. Translated, it gives CASSLRSEGYEQYF.

This clonotype was seen at least ten times. This chain links TRBV20-1 with TRBJ2-5; D call uncertain. Trimming removed 5 bases at V and 2 bases at J, with 12 bases between. The CDR3 runs 13 residues. Germline CDR1 and CDR2: DFQATT and SNEGSKA (reference sequence). The CDR3 is CSAPENLQETQYF. The DNA for the CDR3 is TGCAGTGCTCCTGAAAACTTACAAGAGACCCAGTACTTC.

A few counts support this clonotype. V and J are TRBV2 and TRBJ2-5; D is possibly TRBD1 (6 bases). Germline values: CDR1 SNHLY, CDR2 FYNNEI. The CDR3 spans 14 residues. The V and J ends lost 5 bases and 2 bases respectively, with 12 bases between them. As DNA, the CDR3 is TGTGCCAGCAGTCCGGGGACACATCAAGAGACCCAGTACTTC. Translation gives CASSPGTHQETQYF. Variable domain in full (rest from reference TRBV2 and TRBJ2-5): EPEVTQTPSHQVTQMGQEVILRCVPISNHLYFYWYRQILGQKVEFLVSFYNNEISEKSEIFDDQFSVERPDGSNFTLKIRSTKLEDSAMYFCASSPGTHQETQYFGPGTRLLVL.

This clonotype has ten or more counts. The chain uses TRBV7-2 and TRBJ1-6; 10 positions agree with TRBD1. The CDR3 spans 15 residues. Germline loops: CDR1 SGHTA, CDR2 FQGNSA. The trim removed 1 base at V and 9 bases at J, leaving 3 bases unmatched. The CDR3 region has the DNA TGTGCCAGCAGCTTAGGGACAGGGGGTAGTTCACCCCTCCACTTT. As protein: CASSLGTGGSSPLHF.

This clonotype was detected ten times or more. The genes are TRBV12-3 or TRBV12-4 and TRBJ2-2, with D unclear. Deletions cut 2 bases from V and 4 bases from J, with 14 bases between. The CDR3 covers 16 residues. Here the CDR3 DNA reads TGTGCCAGCAGTTTAAGTTCCGGGTGGGGCACCGGGGAGCTGTTTTTT. It codes for CASSLSSGWGTGELFF.

This clonotype showed up many times. The CDR3 bases are TGTGCCAGCAGCCTACCAACGCGGGGAATGGAGACCCAGTACTTC. Its protein is CASSLPTRGMETQYF. The genes are TRBV7-2 and TRBJ2-5, with D perhaps TRBD2 (6 bases). Trimming shortened V by 5 bases and J by 5 bases, and 18 bases separated the two germline ends. Germline V gene data show CDR1 as SGHTA and CDR2 as FQGNSA. The CDR3 has 15 residues. Based on the CDR3 plus reference TRBV7-2 and TRBJ2-5, the full variable domain is GAGVSQSPSNKVTEKGKDVELRCDPISGHTALYWYRQSLGQGLEFLIYFQGNSAPDKSGLPSDRFSAERTGGSVSTLTIQRTQQEDSAVYLCASSLPTRGMETQYFGPGTRLLVL.

This clonotype was observed many times. This chain uses TRBV20-1 with TRBJ2-2; 12 bases fit TRBD2. Germline values: CDR1 DFQATT, CDR2 SNEGSKA (reference sequence). The V gene end was trimmed by 0 bases and the J gene end by 7 bases; junction bases not matched to a gene: 9. This CDR3 spans 17 amino acids. The DNA of the CDR3 is TGCAGTGCTAGAGATCCCCTAGCGGGAGGGCCTAGCGGGGAGCTGTTTTTT. Translation gives CSARDPLAGGPSGELFF.

In its sample, this clonotype ranks as medium-sized. The chain carries TRBV7-2 and TRBJ2-5; 7 bases match TRBD1. The CDR3 totals 14 residues. V was pared by 5 bases and J by 0 bases, with 3 bases of the junction left unmatched. Germline V CDR1 and CDR2: SGHTA, FQGNSA. The CDR3 spells CASSPTGDQETQYF. The CDR3 bases are TGTGCCAGCAGCCCTACAGGGGACCAAGAGACCCAGTACTTC. Variable domain in full (rest from reference TRBV7-2 and TRBJ2-5): GAGVSQSPSNKVTEKGKDVELRCDPISGHTALYWYRQSLGQGLEFLIYFQGNSAPDKSGLPSDRFSAERTGGSVSTLTIQRTQQEDSAVYLCASSPTGDQETQYFGPGTRLLVL.

In its sample, this clonotype was seen many times. V gene TRBV7-2 combines with J gene TRBJ2-5, with TRBD1 matching 7 bases. The germline gives CDR1 SGHTA, CDR2 FQGNSA. This CDR3 contains 14 residues. With V trimmed by 1 base and J by 7 bases, 6 bases remained unmatched. The CDR3 reads CASSLEGGRGTQYF. Here the CDR3 DNA reads TGTGCCAGCAGCTTAGAAGGGGGCAGGGGGACCCAGTACTTC.

This clonotype was counted ten times or more. The rearrangement links TRBV5-1 to TRBJ1-2; D gene uncertain. Per the germline V gene, CDR1 is SGHRS and CDR2 is YFSETQ. Trimming removed 0 bases from V and 1 base from J, with 7 bases in between. The CDR3 consists of 14 residues. CDR3 DNA: TGCGCCAGCAGCTTGGGCGTCGATAACTATGGCTACACCTTC. Its protein product is CASSLGVDNYGYTF.

The rearrangement uses TRBV10-3 and TRBJ2-3; 7 nucleotides align to TRBD1. This CDR3 has 16 amino acids. Germline loops: CDR1 ENHRY, CDR2 SYGVKD. V dropped 1 base and J dropped 1; count of bases not matched to a gene: 5. The CDR3 is CAISEFQGGGTDTQYF. The CDR3 coding sequence is TGTGCCATCAGTGAGTTTCAAGGGGGCGGCACAGATACGCAGTATTTT.

This clonotype has at least ten counts. The chain has TRBV12-3 or TRBV12-4 and TRBJ1-4; 7 bases match TRBD1. The CDR3 runs to 15 residues. Unmatched junction bases numbered 11, after V lost 5 bases and J lost 8 bases. The chain's CDR3 is CASSPRQGQKEKLFF. In nucleotides, the CDR3 is TGTGCCAGCAGTCCCAGACAGGGCCAAAAGGAAAAACTGTTTTTT.

The sample holds many counts of this clonotype. Sequence at one end of the junction differs from germline and may be a read error. The chain recombines TRBV5-1 with TRBJ1-5, with a possible D match to TRBD1 (6 bases). Looked up from germline, CDR1 is SGHRS and CDR2 is YFSETQ. The CDR3 spans 13 residues. CDR3 in DNA: TGTGCCAGCAGTTTAGCAGGGGATCAGCCCCAGCATTTT. Its protein product is CASSLAGDQPQHF.

This clonotype was seen repeatedly, ten times or more. This rearrangement joins TRBV20-1 to TRBJ1-6, with a weak D call TRBD1 (6 bases). CDR1 is DFQATT, CDR2 SNEGSKA, per germline (reference sequence). V lost 1 base and J 0 bases, leaving 10 bases between the germline ends. CDR3 length: 16 residues. The CDR3 loop is CSARVQGSSYNSPLHF. The CDR3 region has the DNA TGCAGTGCTAGAGTACAGGGAAGCTCCTATAATTCACCCCTCCACTTT.

This clonotype was seen repeatedly, ten times or more. The chain uses TRBV12-3 or TRBV12-4 and TRBJ2-1, with 7 positions matching TRBD2. The CDR3 extends over 20 amino acids. V lost 5 bases, J lost 0 bases, and 19 bases stayed unmatched. CDR3 in DNA: TGTGCCAGCAGTCCATTTTGGGGGGGAACGAGACAGAGCTCCTACAATGAGCAGTTCTTC. Its protein product is CASSPFWGGTRQSSYNEQFF.

At least ten counts were recorded for this clonotype. This chain links TRBV5-1 with TRBJ2-2, with D perhaps TRBD1 (6 bases). The CDR3 extends over 15 amino acids. Per the germline V gene, CDR1 is SGHRS and CDR2 is YFSETQ. The V gene lost 4 bases and the J gene lost 7 bases, with 17 bases spanning the gap. The CDR3 is CASSPGTLEGGELFF. CDR3 DNA: TGCGCCAGCAGCCCCGGGACATTGGAAGGCGGGGAGCTGTTTTTT.

This clonotype was detected ten times or more. V is TRBV10-3 and J is TRBJ2-1; 7 bases agree with TRBD2. The CDR3 totals 16 residues. Germline CDR1 is ENHRY and CDR2 is SYGVKD. Trimming cost V 2 bases and J 7 bases; bases outside gene matches: 11. The CDR3 spells CAISERAGASGNEQFF. CDR3 nucleotide sequence: TGTGCCATCAGTGAGCGTGCGGGAGCCTCCGGAAATGAGCAGTTCTTC.

In this sample, this clonotype turned up many times. This chain links TRBV20-1 with TRBJ2-1; D is uncertain. This CDR3 region has 15 residues. Trimming cost V 3 bases and J 7 bases, with 19 bases left between them. Germline CDR1 and CDR2: DFQATT and SNEGSKA (reference sequence). CDR3 nucleotides: TGCAGTGCTAGTGGAGAACTCGCAACCCAAAATGAGCAGTTCTTC. Translated: CSASGELATQNEQFF.

This clonotype was picked up a small number of times. A much larger clone sits a single nucleotide away, making a read error possible. V gene TRBV3-1 combines with J gene TRBJ2-2, with 11 bases identical to TRBD1. The CDR3 is 16 amino acids. Germline values: CDR1 LGHDT, CDR2 YNNKEL (reference sequence). The CDR3 here is CTSSQRTGGSTGELFF. CDR3 coding DNA: TGTACCAGCAGCCAAAGGACAGGGGGCTCCACCGGGGAGCTGTTTTTT.